This entry lists 6 T cell receptor beta chains sequenced from one sample in a study of regulatory T cells in long-lasting Graves disease. Documented time point: persistent/refractory GD, antithyroid drugs over 5 years with positive TRAb. TCR sequences were obtained from RNA taken from PBMCs. Sequencing libraries for TCR beta were prepared with iRepertoire HTBI primers and Arm-PCR of CDR3 regions. TCRdb called the multiplex PCR reads again in MiXCR, with one record for every CDR3 protein. The table has a few hundred thousand distinct CDR3 sequences, under 25% seen once. Specimen: peripheral blood mononuclear cells (PBMCs), collected when the disease was refractory, from a patient treated with antithyroid drugs. The source of these receptors is a female donor with Graves disease.

This clonotype was found a few times. This sequence joins TRBV20-1 and TRBJ2-1, with 10 bases aligning to TRBD2. The germline V gene has CDR1 DFQATT and CDR2 SNEGSKA (reference sequence). The CDR3 consists of 14 residues. V shed 6 bases, J shed 7 bases, and the junction held 9 bases outside the gene matches. Here the CDR3 DNA reads TGCAGTGCCGAGAGAGCGGGGGGGCGGAATGAGCAGTTCTTC. It codes for CSAERAGGRNEQFF.

This clonotype was seen at least ten times. The rearrangement links TRBV11-3 to TRBJ1-5; maybe TRBD1 (5 bases). The germline CDR1 and CDR2 sequences are SGHNT and YENEEA. V shed 3 bases and J shed 5 bases, with 8 bases lying between them. The CDR3 consists of 13 residues. The CDR3 loop is CASSLGPDQPQHF. The CDR3 region has the DNA TGTGCCAGCAGCTTGGGACCGGATCAGCCCCAGCATTTT.

Ten or more counts support this clonotype. The chain links TRBV6-2 or TRBV6-3 to TRBJ1-1; D ambiguous. V dropped 0 bases and J dropped 1 base, with 6 bases sitting between them. Germline CDR1 reads MNHEY; CDR2 reads SVGEGT. The CDR3 length is 14 residues. In nucleotides, the CDR3 is TGTGCCAGCAGTTACTCGAGACAGAACACTGAAGCTTTCTTT. Its protein is CASSYSRQNTEAFF.

In this sample, this clonotype turned up many times. The gene calls are TRBV12-3 or TRBV12-4 and TRBJ2-7, with no clear D. Deletions cut 5 bases from V and 2 bases from J, with 10 bases between. CDR3 length: 13 residues. The CDR3 sequence: CASSDQPAYEQYF. The CDR3 coding sequence is TGTGCCAGCAGTGACCAGCCGGCCTACGAGCAGTACTTC.

This clonotype was seen a few times. The chain combines TRBV7-9 with TRBJ1-2; D is unclear. The CDR3 extends over 15 amino acids. Between the trimmed V and J ends, which lost 2 bases and 4 bases, there was a span of 14 bases. From germline, CDR1 is SEHNR and CDR2 FQNEAQ (reference sequence). This CDR3 is CASSLHDSSVYGYTF. In nucleotides, the CDR3 is TGTGCCAGCAGCTTACATGACTCGAGCGTCTATGGCTACACCTTC.

This clonotype was seen a few times. The chain links TRBV7-3 to TRBJ2-2; D ambiguous. Germline V lookup: CDR1 SGHTA, CDR2 FQGTGA. The CDR3 covers 15 residues. Trimming removed 3 bases at V and 5 bases at J, with 13 bases between. CDR3 region: CASSFLPDGTGELFF. CDR3 bases: TGTGCCAGCAGCTTCCTTCCTGACGGTACCGGGGAGCTGTTTTTT.